What follows are 6 T cell receptor beta chains derived from one specimen sequenced in a study of vaccination effects on CD4 cells after COVID-19. Around day 10 of culture, CD4+ T cells were separated out. The cohort was immunized with two doses of either the BNT162b2 or mRNA-1273 vaccine. Only in-frame clones appear in the TCRdb table, and some are missing; sequencing was by immunoSEQ multiplex PCR. The sample has 72,000 or so clones, about 67% seen once. These receptors have no known antigen. The source material was CD4+ T cells from PBMCs cultured without peptide, sampled after COVID-19 vaccination. All receptors come from a human donor who received a COVID-19 vaccine.

This clone was detected once. The chain carries TRBV2 and TRBJ2-5, with 8 nucleotides matching TRBD1. The CDR3 runs to 15 residues. The germline V gene has CDR1 SNHLY and CDR2 FYNNEI. The J segment lost 2 bases and the V segment lost 3 bases, leaving 5 bases of the junction unmatched. CDR3 bases: TGTGCCAGCAGTGATGTACAGGGGGTTCAAGAGACCCAGTACTTC. Translation: CASSDVQGVQETQYF.

The V gene is TRBV6-1, the J gene TRBJ2-7; D might be TRBD1 (6 bases). The CDR3 consists of 14 residues. Between the trimmed V and J ends, which lost 6 bases and 7 bases, there was a span of 19 bases. Germline V gene lookup returns CDR1 MNHNS and CDR2 SASEGT. CDR3: CASSHSARGGEQYV. The CDR3 region has the DNA TGTGCCAGCAGCCACAGCGCCCGAGGGGGAGAGCAGTACGTC.

J is TRBJ1-2 and V is TRBV19; tentative D call: TRBD1 (6 bases). This CDR3 has 14 amino acids. Germline lookup yields CDR1 LNHDA and CDR2 SQIVND (reference sequence). Trimming removed 6 bases from V and 5 bases from J, with 16 bases in between. The CDR3 DNA follows: TGTGCCAGTAGGTCAACGGGGGGGCCGTATGGCTACACCTTC. This gives the protein CASRSTGGPYGYTF.

This chain joins TRBV2 and TRBJ2-2; D might be TRBD1 (5 bases). Between the trimmed V and J ends, which lost 6 bases and 7 bases, there was a span of 12 bases. This CDR3 is built from 13 residues. The germline gives CDR1 SNHLY, CDR2 FYNNEI. CDR3 nucleotides: TGTGCCAGCAGCGCGACAGAAGGCGGGGAGCTGTTTTTT. Encoded protein: CASSATEGGELFF.

This sequence joins TRBV28 and TRBJ1-5; a possible D gene is TRBD1 (6 bases). The V gene lost 5 bases and the J gene lost 3 bases, with 14 bases spanning the gap. The CDR3 has 15 amino acids. CDR1 is MDHEN, CDR2 SYDVKM, per germline. CDR3 loop: CASSTDRRLNQPQHF. The CDR3 bases are TGTGCCAGCAGTACCGACAGGCGACTCAATCAGCCCCAGCATTTT.

The rearrangement uses TRBV15 and TRBJ1-5; D is uncertain. Per germline, CDR1 LNHNV and CDR2 YYDKDF (reference sequence). This CDR3 is 13 amino acids long. Deletions cut 0 bases from V and 3 bases from J, with 3 bases between. The CDR3 sequence: CATSRDINQPQHF. CDR3 sequence (DNA): TGTGCCACCAGCAGAGATATCAATCAGCCCCAGCATTTT.